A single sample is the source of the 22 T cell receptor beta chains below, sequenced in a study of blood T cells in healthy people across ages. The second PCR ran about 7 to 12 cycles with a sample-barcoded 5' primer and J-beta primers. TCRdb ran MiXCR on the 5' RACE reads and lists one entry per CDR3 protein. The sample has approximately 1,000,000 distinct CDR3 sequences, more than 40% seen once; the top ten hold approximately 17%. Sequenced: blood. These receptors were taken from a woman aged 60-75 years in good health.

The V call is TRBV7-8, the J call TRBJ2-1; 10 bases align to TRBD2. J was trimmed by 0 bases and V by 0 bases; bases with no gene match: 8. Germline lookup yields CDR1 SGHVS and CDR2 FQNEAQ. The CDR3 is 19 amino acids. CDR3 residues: CASSLALAGSVSSYNEQFF. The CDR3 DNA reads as TGTGCCAGCAGCTTAGCACTAGCGGGATCCGTGAGCTCCTACAATGAGCAGTTCTTC. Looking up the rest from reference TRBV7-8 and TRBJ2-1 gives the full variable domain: GAGVSQSPRYKVAKRGQDVALRCDPISGHVSLFWYQQALGQGPEFLTYFQNEAQLDKSGLPSDRFFAERPEGSVSTLKIQRTQQEDSAVYLCASSLALAGSVSSYNEQFFGPGTRLTVL.

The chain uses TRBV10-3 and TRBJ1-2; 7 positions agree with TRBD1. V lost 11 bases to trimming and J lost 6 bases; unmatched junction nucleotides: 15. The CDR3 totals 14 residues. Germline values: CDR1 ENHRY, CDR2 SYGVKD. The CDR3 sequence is CASDSLQGTHGYTF. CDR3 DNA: TGTGCCTCAGACAGCCTACAGGGGACCCATGGCTACACCTTC.

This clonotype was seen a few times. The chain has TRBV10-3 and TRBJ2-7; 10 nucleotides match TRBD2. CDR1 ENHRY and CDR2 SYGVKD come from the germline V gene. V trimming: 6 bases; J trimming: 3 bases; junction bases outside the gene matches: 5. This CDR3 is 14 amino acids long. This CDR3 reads CAIRSLAGVYEQYF. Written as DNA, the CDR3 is TGTGCCATCAGGTCCCTAGCGGGAGTCTACGAGCAGTACTTC.

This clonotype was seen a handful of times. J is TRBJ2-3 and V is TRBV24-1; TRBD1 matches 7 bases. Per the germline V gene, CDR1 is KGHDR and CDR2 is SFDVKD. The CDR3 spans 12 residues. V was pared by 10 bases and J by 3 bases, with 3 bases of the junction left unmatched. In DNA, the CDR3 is TGTGCCACGGGGACAGAAACAGATACGCAGTATTTT. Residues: CATGTETDTQYF.

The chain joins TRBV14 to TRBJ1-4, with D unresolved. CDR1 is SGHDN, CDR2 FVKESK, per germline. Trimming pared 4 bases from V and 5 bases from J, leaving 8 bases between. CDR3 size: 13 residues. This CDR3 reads CASSLVRNEKLFF. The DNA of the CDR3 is TGTGCCAGCAGCCTAGTTAGGAATGAAAAACTGTTTTTT. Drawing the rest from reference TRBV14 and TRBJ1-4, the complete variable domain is EAGVTQFPSHSVIEKGQTVTLRCDPISGHDNLYWYRRVMGKEIKFLLHFVKESKQDESGMPNNRFLAERTGGTYSTLKVQPAELEDSGVYFCASSLVRNEKLFFGSGTQLSVL.

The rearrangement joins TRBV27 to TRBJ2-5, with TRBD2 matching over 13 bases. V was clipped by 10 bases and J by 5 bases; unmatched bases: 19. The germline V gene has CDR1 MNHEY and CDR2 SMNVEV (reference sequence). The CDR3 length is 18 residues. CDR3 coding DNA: TGTGCCACCAACCCAAGAAAGGAACTAGCGGGAGGGGTGGAGACCCAGTACTTC. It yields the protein CATNPRKELAGGVETQYF.

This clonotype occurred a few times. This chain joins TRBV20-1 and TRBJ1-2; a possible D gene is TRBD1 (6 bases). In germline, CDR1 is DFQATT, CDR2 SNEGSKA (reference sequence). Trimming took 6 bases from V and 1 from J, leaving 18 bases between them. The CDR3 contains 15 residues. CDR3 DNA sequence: TGCAGTGCCACGAGGACAGCCAAACTTAACTATGGCTACACCTTC. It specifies CSATRTAKLNYGYTF.

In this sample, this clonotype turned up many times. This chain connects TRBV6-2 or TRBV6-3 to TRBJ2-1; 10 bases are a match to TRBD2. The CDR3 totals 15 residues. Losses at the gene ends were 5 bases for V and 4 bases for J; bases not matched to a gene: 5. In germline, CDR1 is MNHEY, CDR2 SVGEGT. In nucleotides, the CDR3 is TGTGCCAGCAGTCCTCTAGCGGGAGTGTACAATGAGCAGTTCTTC. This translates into CASSPLAGVYNEQFF.

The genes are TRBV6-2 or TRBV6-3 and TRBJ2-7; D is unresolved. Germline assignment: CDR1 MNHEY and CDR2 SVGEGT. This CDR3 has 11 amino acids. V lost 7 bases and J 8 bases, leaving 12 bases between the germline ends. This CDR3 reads CASTYGYQQYF. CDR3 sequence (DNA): TGTGCCAGCACCTACGGGTACCAGCAGTACTTC.

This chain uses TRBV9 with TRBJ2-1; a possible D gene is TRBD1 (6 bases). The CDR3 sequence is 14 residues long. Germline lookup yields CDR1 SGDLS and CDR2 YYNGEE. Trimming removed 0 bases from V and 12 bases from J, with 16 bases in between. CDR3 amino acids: CASSVARTDSPQFF. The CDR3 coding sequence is TGTGCCAGCAGCGTAGCCCGGACAGATTCTCCGCAGTTCTTC.

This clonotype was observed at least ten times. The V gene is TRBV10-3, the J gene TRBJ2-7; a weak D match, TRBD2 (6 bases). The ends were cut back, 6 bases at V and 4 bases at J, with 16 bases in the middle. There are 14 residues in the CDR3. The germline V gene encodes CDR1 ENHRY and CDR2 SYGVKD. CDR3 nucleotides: TGTGCCATCAGCCCCACTAGCCTAGGGTACGAGCAGTACTTC. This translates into CAISPTSLGYEQYF.

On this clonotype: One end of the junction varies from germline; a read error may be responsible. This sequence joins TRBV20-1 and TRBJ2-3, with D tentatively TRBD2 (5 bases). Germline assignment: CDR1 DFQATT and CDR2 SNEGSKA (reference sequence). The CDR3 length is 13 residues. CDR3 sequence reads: CRASPFQGDTQYF. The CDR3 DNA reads TGCAGGGCTAGCCCGTTCCAAGGGGATACGCAGTATTTT.

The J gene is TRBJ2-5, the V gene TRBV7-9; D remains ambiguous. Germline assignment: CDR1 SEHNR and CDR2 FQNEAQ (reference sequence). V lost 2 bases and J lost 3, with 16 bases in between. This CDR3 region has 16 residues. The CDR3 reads CASSLIVGVSKETQYF. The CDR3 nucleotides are TGTGCCAGCAGCTTAATAGTGGGCGTTAGTAAAGAGACCCAGTACTTC. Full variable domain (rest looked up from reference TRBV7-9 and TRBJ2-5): DTGVSQNPRHKITKRGQNVTFRCDPISEHNRLYWYRQTLGQGPEFLTYFQNEAQLEKSRLLSDRFSAERPKGSFSTLEIQRTEQGDSAMYLCASSLIVGVSKETQYFGPGTRLLVL.

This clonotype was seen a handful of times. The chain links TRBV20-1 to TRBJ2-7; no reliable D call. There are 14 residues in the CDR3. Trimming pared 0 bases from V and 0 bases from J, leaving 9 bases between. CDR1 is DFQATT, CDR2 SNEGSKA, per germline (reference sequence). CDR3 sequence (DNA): TGCAGTGCTAGAGATTTCAGAGACTCCTACGAGCAGTACTTC. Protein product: CSARDFRDSYEQYF.

DNA of the CDR3: TGCAGCGTTGAACGGGGGGCTGAGAACTATGGCTACACCTTC. Translation gives CSVERGAENYGYTF. The chain is built from TRBV29-1 and TRBJ1-2, with a tentative D call TRBD1 (6 bases). This CDR3 comprises 14 residues. CDR1 SQVTM and CDR2 ANQGSEA come from the germline V gene. The ends were cut back, 2 bases at V and 2 bases at J, with 12 bases in the middle.

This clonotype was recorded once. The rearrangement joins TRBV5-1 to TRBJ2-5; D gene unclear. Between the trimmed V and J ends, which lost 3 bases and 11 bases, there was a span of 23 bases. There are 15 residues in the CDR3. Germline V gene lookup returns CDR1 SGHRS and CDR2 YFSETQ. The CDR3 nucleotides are TGCGCCAGCAGCTGGGCCCCCGAGTCCTACAATGAGCAGTACTTC. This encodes CASSWAPESYNEQYF.

The CDR3 region has the DNA TGCGCCAGCAGCCAGGCTCGGTTCTACGAGCAGTTCTTC. It yields the protein CASSQARFYEQFF. V usage is TRBV4-1 and J usage is TRBJ2-1, with D unclear. Germline V gene data show CDR1 as MGHRA and CDR2 as YSYEKL. The V and J ends lost 3 bases and 10 bases respectively, with 13 bases between them. The CDR3 loop spans 13 amino acids.

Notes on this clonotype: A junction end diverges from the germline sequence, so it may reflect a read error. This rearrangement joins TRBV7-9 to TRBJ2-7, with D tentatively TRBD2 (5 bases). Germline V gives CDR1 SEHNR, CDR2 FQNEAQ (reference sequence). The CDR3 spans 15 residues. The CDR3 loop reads CASSSIESSSYKQYF. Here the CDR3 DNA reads TGTGCCAGCAGCTCGATCGAATCTAGCTCCTACAAGCAGTACTTC.

The CDR3 loop reads CASSHAFWSTDTQYF. The CDR3 nucleotides read TGTGCCAGCAGCCACGCTTTTTGGAGCACAGATACGCAGTATTTT. The V gene is TRBV14, the J gene TRBJ2-3; D unresolved. This CDR3 region has 15 residues. V lost 3 bases, J lost 0 bases, and 10 bases lay in between. Germline assignment: CDR1 SGHDN and CDR2 FVKESK.

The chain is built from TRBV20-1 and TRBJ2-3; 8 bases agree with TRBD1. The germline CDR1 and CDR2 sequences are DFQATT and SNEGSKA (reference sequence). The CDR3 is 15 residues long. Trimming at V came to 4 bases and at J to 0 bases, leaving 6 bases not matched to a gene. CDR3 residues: CSATFDRGSTDTQYF. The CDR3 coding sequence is TGCAGTGCTACCTTTGACAGGGGTAGCACAGATACGCAGTATTTT.

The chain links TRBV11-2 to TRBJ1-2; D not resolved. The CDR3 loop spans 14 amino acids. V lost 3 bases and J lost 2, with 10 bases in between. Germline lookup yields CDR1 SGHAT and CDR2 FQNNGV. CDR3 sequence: CASSFSGGNYGYTF. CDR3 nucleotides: TGTGCCAGCAGCTTCTCAGGCGGGAACTATGGCTACACCTTC.

The CDR3 here is CASSLLARYEQYF. The CDR3 nucleotides are TGTGCCAGCAGTTTACTAGCGAGGTACGAGCAGTACTTC. This rearrangement joins TRBV12-3 or TRBV12-4 to TRBJ2-7, with a tentative D call TRBD2 (6 bases). The length of the CDR3 is 13 residues. The V gene lost 2 bases and the J gene lost 4 bases, with 9 bases spanning the gap.